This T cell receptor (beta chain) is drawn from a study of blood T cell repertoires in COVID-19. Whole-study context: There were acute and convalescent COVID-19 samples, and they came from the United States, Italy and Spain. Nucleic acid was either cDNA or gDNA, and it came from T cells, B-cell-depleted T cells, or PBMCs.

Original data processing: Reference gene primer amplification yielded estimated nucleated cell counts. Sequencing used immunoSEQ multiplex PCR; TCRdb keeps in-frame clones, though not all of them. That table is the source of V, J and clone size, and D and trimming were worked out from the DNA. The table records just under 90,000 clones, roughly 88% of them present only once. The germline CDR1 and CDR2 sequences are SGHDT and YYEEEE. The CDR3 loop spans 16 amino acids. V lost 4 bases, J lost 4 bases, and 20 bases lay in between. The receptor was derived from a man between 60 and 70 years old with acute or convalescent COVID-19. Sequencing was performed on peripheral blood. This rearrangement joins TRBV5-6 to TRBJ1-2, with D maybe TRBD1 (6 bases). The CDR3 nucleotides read TGTGCCAGCAGCGCCGCCCAACAGGGAATGGGCTATGGCTACACCTTC. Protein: CASSAAQQGMGYGYTF.